This is a list of T cell receptor beta chains from one sample in a study of T-cell memory formation after mild COVID-19. TCRdb called the 5' RACE reads again in MiXCR, with one record for every CDR3 protein. Of 530,000 or so distinct CDR3 sequences in the sample, 17% were seen once. The sequenced sample was PBMCs or a T cell subset sorted from them (not recorded which). Receptors were obtained from an adult woman who had mild COVID-19 (a few samples of this study predate the infection). Cell type and time point are not known. The CDR3 runs from the conserved cysteine through the conserved F or W. The D gene is left open where the match is weak. Size is omitted from some rows. Given values are once, few, many or a class for expanded clones.

CDR3nt | CDR3aa | abundance | len | v_gene | d_gene | j_gene
TGTGCCAGCAGCTTAGACACCAGCGGGTATGATACGCAGTATTTT | CASSLDTSGYDTQYF | . | 15 | TRBV7-2 | . | TRBJ2-3
TGTGCCAGCACCGGACTAGCGGGAGGAGTAGAGACCCAGTACTTC | CASTGLAGGVETQYF | . | 15 | TRBV6-6 | TRBD2 | TRBJ2-5
TGTGCCAGCAGCCCAACGGATGCTGAGCAGTTCTTC | CASSPTDAEQFF | few | 12 | TRBV9 | . | TRBJ2-1
TGCAGCGTTGTGAGGGTCTCCTACAATGAGCAGTTCTTC | CSVVRVSYNEQFF | once | 13 | TRBV29-1 | . | TRBJ2-1
TGTGCCAGCGGATTTTCAGGGGCCCGTGAAGCTTTCTTT | CASGFSGAREAFF | . | 13 | TRBV7-9 | . | TRBJ1-1
TGTGCCAGCAGCATGACACGGTCGAACACTGAAGCTTTCTTT | CASSMTRSNTEAFF | few | 14 | TRBV12-3/TRBV12-4 | . | TRBJ1-1
TGTGCCAGCAGTTACTCGATATTCGGACAGGGGGAGTACTTC | CASSYSIFGQGEYF | few | 14 | TRBV6-6 | TRBD1 | TRBJ2-7
TGTGCCAGCAGTTCTTCCAATGAGCAGTTCTTC | CASSSSNEQFF | few | 11 | TRBV6-6 | . | TRBJ2-1
TGTGCCACCAGTGATTTATCAGGAGGGGTGCTTGGCTACACCTTC | CATSDLSGGVLGYTF | . | 15 | TRBV24-1 | . | TRBJ1-2
TGTGCCAGCAGCCAGAGCTTAGCGGGGGGGATTAATAATGAGCAGTTCTTC | CASSQSLAGGINNEQFF | . | 17 | TRBV4-2 | TRBD2 | TRBJ2-1
TGCAGTGCAGACAGGGGGCAGGGGACCCAGTACTTC | CSADRGQGTQYF | few | 12 | TRBV20-1 | TRBD1 | TRBJ2-5
TGTGCCACCGGCCCCGGACCACCACGGAGCAATCAGCCCCAGCATTTT | CATGPGPPRSNQPQHF | . | 16 | TRBV7-9 | . | TRBJ1-5
TGTGCCTGGAGTGGGGCTTTACTGGACGAGCAGTACTTC | CAWSGALLDEQYF | few | 13 | TRBV30 | . | TRBJ2-7
TGTGCCACCGGTCGGAGCCCCGGGATAGATACGCAGTATTTT | CATGRSPGIDTQYF | many | 14 | TRBV24-1 | . | TRBJ2-3
TGTGCCAGCTCACCACGGTACAGTAGCTCCTACGAGCAGTACTTC | CASSPRYSSSYEQYF | . | 15 | TRBV18 | . | TRBJ2-7
TGTGCCAGCAGCTTAAAAGGGGGCGCGGGCAATCAGCCCCAGCATTTT | CASSLKGGAGNQPQHF | few | 16 | TRBV7-2 | TRBD1 | TRBJ1-5
TGTGCCAGCAGACGGGACAGGTATCGCGAGCAGTACTTC | CASRRDRYREQYF | . | 13 | TRBV12-3/TRBV12-4 | TRBD1 | TRBJ2-7
TGTGCCAGCAGCTTAAAGGCGAGGGGTACGCAGTATTTT | CASSLKARGTQYF | few | 13 | TRBV7-9 | . | TRBJ2-3
TGTGCCAGCAGTTTGAACAGGATTTCCTACGAGCAGTACTTC | CASSLNRISYEQYF | few | 14 | TRBV6-5 | . | TRBJ2-7
TGTGCCAGCAGGCCTTGGATCTCCGGGGAGCTGTTTTTT | CASRPWISGELFF | few | 13 | TRBV6-5 | . | TRBJ2-2
TGTGCCAGCAGTTTACTGGCAGGGAAGGGAGAGACCCAGTACTTC | CASSLLAGKGETQYF | many | 15 | TRBV12-3/TRBV12-4 | . | TRBJ2-5
TGCAGTGCCCACGGGGCAGGGGCCGGCTACACCTTC | CSAHGAGAGYTF | . | 12 | TRBV20-1 | . | TRBJ1-2
TGTGCCAGCAGTCAATACACTAGCGGGGGCCATGAGCAGTTCTTC | CASSQYTSGGHEQFF | . | 15 | TRBV6-2/TRBV6-3 | TRBD2 | TRBJ2-1
TGCGCCAGCAGCCCGGGACTAGCTGCAGGTGATACGCAGTATTTT | CASSPGLAAGDTQYF | few | 15 | TRBV5-1 | TRBD2 | TRBJ2-3
TGTGCCAGCCAGGAGGTCGCCTATGGCTACACCTTC | CASQEVAYGYTF | . | 12 | TRBV12-3/TRBV12-4 | . | TRBJ1-2